This is a list of T cell receptor beta chains from one sample in a study of CD8+CD57+ T cells in acquired aplastic anemia. TCRdb recomputed calls from the reads with MiXCR, one row per CDR3 protein. The sample carries roughly 420,000 distinct CDR3 sequences, around 72% recorded once. The sample comprised sorted CD4+, CD8+, or CD8+CD57+ T cells (not recorded which) from PBMCs. These receptors were taken from a human donor in good health, serving as a control. Each CDR3 is given with its conserved first and last residue. A D gene is named only where the DNA matches it firmly. Where a row states a size, it is once, few, many or the class of an expanded clone; other rows omit it.

V	size	D	J	DNA	CDR3
TRBV29-1	few	.	TRBJ1-1	TGCAGCGTTGATCCGACAGGCTCGAACACTGAAGCTTTCTTT	CSVDPTGSNTEAFF
TRBV7-9	many	TRBD1	TRBJ1-1	TGTGCCAGCAGCACTAACAGGGGTGAAGCTTTCTTT	CASSTNRGEAFF
TRBV9	.	TRBD1	TRBJ1-2	TGTGCCAGCAGCGGGGACAGTGGGGGAAACACCACATTC	CASSGDSGGNTTF
TRBV7-2	.	.	TRBJ2-2	TGTGCCAGCAGCTTAGGGTCAGATGGAAACACCGGGGAGCTGTTTTTT	CASSLGSDGNTGELFF
TRBV9	.	TRBD1	TRBJ2-7	TGTGCCAGCAGCGGGGGACAGCCCTATCTGGGCTACGAGCAGTACTTC	CASSGGQPYLGYEQYF
TRBV20-1	once	.	TRBJ1-2	TGCAGGGTCGGTGAGATGAGGCGAGATGGCTACACCTTC	CRVGEMRRDGYTF
TRBV4-1	.	TRBD2	TRBJ2-7	TGTGCCAGCAGCCAAGGGCGGGAGGCCTCCTACGAGCAGTACTTC	CASSQGREASYEQYF
TRBV20-1	.	.	TRBJ1-2	TGCAGTGCTCAAAGGCAGACTTCGACCAATGGCTACACCTTC	CSAQRQTSTNGYTF
TRBV7-2	.	.	TRBJ2-5	TGTGCCAGCAGCTCTGGAGACGGACTGGCAGGGACCCAGTACTTC	CASSSGDGLAGTQYF
TRBV5-1	.	.	TRBJ2-6	TGCGCCAGCAGCTTGGGCGCGGATCCTGGGGCCAACGTCCTGACTTTC	CASSLGADPGANVLTF
TRBV7-6	many	TRBD1	TRBJ2-3	TGTGCCACCTCAATAAAAAGTTTACAGGGGAGAGGGGTCACAGATACGCAGTATTTT	CATSIKSLQGRGVTDTQYF
TRBV7-2	many	.	TRBJ2-4	TGTGCCAGCAGCCCGGGACTTGCCTATGTTCAGTACTTC	CASSPGLAYVQYF
TRBV5-1	.	.	TRBJ2-7	TGCGCCAGCAGCGTGTCGACCCTAGGACACGAGCAGTACTTC	CASSVSTLGHEQYF
TRBV6-6	.	TRBD1	TRBJ1-1	TGTGCCAGCAGTGAAGGGGGCGACCGCTTCTTT	CASSEGGDRFF
TRBV24-1	many	.	TRBJ2-1	TGTGCCACCAGTGCCTCTGCAGAGCTCGGCAATGAGCAGTTCTTC	CATSASAELGNEQFF
TRBV10-3	many	.	TRBJ2-3	TGTGCCATCAGTGGGCAGGGCGGCGATACGCAGTATTTT	CAISGQGGDTQYF
TRBV19	many	.	TRBJ1-4	TGTGCCAGTAAACTCTACAGGGCCGCAACTAATGAAAAACTGTTTTTT	CASKLYRAATNEKLFF
TRBV6-2/TRBV6-3	many	.	TRBJ2-5	TGTGCCAGCACCGGGGGAAACCAAGAGACCCAGTACTTC	CASTGGNQETQYF
TRBV12-5	.	.	TRBJ1-2	TGTGCTAGTGGTTTGCTGGGGAAATACTATGGCTACACCTTC	CASGLLGKYYGYTF
TRBV7-2	.	.	TRBJ2-3	TGTGCCAGCAGCTCCCGGACCGGCTACTACAATGAGTTT	CASSSRTGYYNEF
TRBV9	.	.	TRBJ2-3	TGTGCCAGCAGCGTAGTTCATGGGGTCAAAGAGACGCAGTATTTT	CASSVVHGVKETQYF
TRBV13	.	TRBD1	TRBJ1-1	TGTGCCAGCGGGGACAGGGGCGCTGAAGCTTTCTTT	CASGDRGAEAFF
TRBV7-2	many	.	TRBJ1-2	TGTGCCAGCAGCTTCAGCGGGGCGGGGCGGGGCTACACCTTC	CASSFSGAGRGYTF
TRBV20-1	.	.	TRBJ1-5	TGCAGTGCTAGAGCACGGGATGGCTACGAGCCCCAGCATTTT	CSARARDGYEPQHF
TRBV20-1	many	.	TRBJ2-7	TGCAGTGCTAGAGCCCCCTCCTACGAGCAGTACTTC	CSARAPSYEQYF
TRBV20-1	.	.	TRBJ2-7	TGCAGTGCTAGAGACGGTAGCTCCTACAAATACGAGCAGTACTTC	CSARDGSSYKYEQYF
TRBV20-1	.	.	TRBJ2-5	TGCAGTGTCAGGACCCGAGAGGGAGAGCCGGAGACCCAGTACTTC	CSVRTREGEPETQYF
TRBV12-3/TRBV12-4	few	.	TRBJ2-7	TGTGCCAGCAGTTTCCTCAATGAGCAGTACTTC	CASSFLNEQYF
TRBV5-8	many	TRBD1	TRBJ1-1	TGTGCCAGCAGTCCTCCAGGGGGGACCAACACTGAAGCTTTCTTT	CASSPPGGTNTEAFF
TRBV12-3/TRBV12-4	many	TRBD1	TRBJ1-5	TGTGCCAGCAGTTTCACACACAGGGGGGATCAGCCCCAGCATTTT	CASSFTHRGDQPQHF
TRBV19	.	.	TRBJ2-1	TGCGCCAGCAGTGAGTGGACAGCGTCCTACAATGAGCAGTTCTTC	CASSEWTASYNEQFF
TRBV12-3/TRBV12-4	.	TRBD2	TRBJ2-1	TGTGCCAGCAGTATCGGACTAGCGGGCCTCGACAATGAGCAGTTCTTC	CASSIGLAGLDNEQFF
TRBV5-4	many	.	TRBJ1-2	TGTGCCAGCAGCTCAGAGGCGGGGGGAGACTATGGCTACACCTTC	CASSSEAGGDYGYTF
TRBV2	.	.	TRBJ1-1	TGTGCCAGCAGAGACGAATCCGCGACGAACGCAAAAGCTTTCTTT	CASRDESATNAKAFF
TRBV7-3	once	.	TRBJ1-3	TGTGCCAGCACCTTTGGGGCTACGGGGGCTGGAAACCACATATATTTT	CASTFGATGAGNHIYF
TRBV7-2	.	.	TRBJ1-6	TGTGCCAGCAGCACGTCAGGAGGCACCTACCACCACTTT	CASSTSGGTYHHF
TRBV29-1	once	.	TRBJ2-7	TGCAGCGTTGAGACAGGCTCCTACGAGCAGTACTTC	CSVETGSYEQYF
TRBV7-8	few	.	TRBJ2-7	TGTGCCAGCAGCTTAGGACCGACGGCCTACGAGCAGTACTTC	CASSLGPTAYEQYF
TRBV10-3	.	.	TRBJ1-1	TGTGCCATCAGTGACGTTCCAACGCTGGACACTGAAGCTTTCTTT	CAISDVPTLDTEAFF
TRBV29-1	.	.	TRBJ1-1	TGCAGCGTTGGCAGAGGCACTGAAGCTTTCTTT	CSVGRGTEAFF
TRBV10-3	.	TRBD2	TRBJ2-1	TGTGCCATCAGTGAGGGACTAGCGGGGGGGTTCAATGAGCAGTTCTTC	CAISEGLAGGFNEQFF
TRBV7-3	.	TRBD2	TRBJ2-5	TGTGCCAGCAGTTCCCGCCATTCGGCGGGGGGGTTAGAGACCCAGTACTTC	CASSSRHSAGGLETQYF
TRBV2	few	.	TRBJ2-7	TGTGCCAGCAGTGAAGCGACAGTCCACGAGCAGTACTTC	CASSEATVHEQYF
TRBV7-2	once	TRBD2	TRBJ2-5	TGTGCCAGCAGCTTACGGGCTAGCGGGGGGGCAGTTTCTGAGACCCAGTACTTC	CASSLRASGGAVSETQYF
TRBV19	many	TRBD1	TRBJ1-5	TGTGCCAGTAGTCCAGGACAGGGACTAAATCAGCCCCAGCATTTT	CASSPGQGLNQPQHF
TRBV7-2	.	.	TRBJ1-2	TGTGCCAGCAGCAATCTGAATGGCTACACCTTC	CASSNLNGYTF
TRBV12-3/TRBV12-4	many	TRBD1	TRBJ1-4	TGTGCCAGCAGACGAGGACAGGGGGATGAAAAACTGTTTTTT	CASRRGQGDEKLFF
TRBV6-1	many	.	TRBJ1-6	TGTGCCAGCAGGGCCCTACAGGACAACTATTCACCCCTCCACTTT	CASRALQDNYSPLHF
TRBV12-3/TRBV12-4	.	TRBD1	TRBJ1-2	TGTGCCAGCGCTTCCTTGACAGGGGTCTATGGCTACACCTTC	CASASLTGVYGYTF